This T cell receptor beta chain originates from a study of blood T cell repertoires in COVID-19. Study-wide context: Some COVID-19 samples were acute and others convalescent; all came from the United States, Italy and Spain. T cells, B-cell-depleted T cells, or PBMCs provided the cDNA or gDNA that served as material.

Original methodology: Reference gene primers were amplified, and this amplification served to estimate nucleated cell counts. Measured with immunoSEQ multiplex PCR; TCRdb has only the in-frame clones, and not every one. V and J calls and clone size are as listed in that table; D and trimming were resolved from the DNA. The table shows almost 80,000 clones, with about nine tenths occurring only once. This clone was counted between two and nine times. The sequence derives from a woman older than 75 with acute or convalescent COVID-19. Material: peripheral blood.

CDR3 bases: TGTGCCAGCAGCTTAAGACAGGGCGGCACAGATACGCAGTATTTT. The encoded protein is CASSLRQGGTDTQYF. V gene TRBV7-2 combines with J gene TRBJ2-3, with 7 bases matching TRBD1. This CDR3 contains 15 residues. Germline V lookup: CDR1 SGHTA, CDR2 FQGNSA. With 2 bases clipped from V and 1 base from J, the junction kept 3 bases outside the gene matches.